This T cell receptor (beta chain) is from a study of T cells in Graves' hyperthyroidism and ophthalmopathy. These patients, aged 18 to 65, had recently diagnosed hyperthyroidism lasting under 2 months. Diagnoses rested on clinical symptoms, serum thyroxine and TRAb, thyroid ultrasound and orbital computed tomography. Amplified TCR beta CDR3 regions came from RNA transcripts. When the TCR CDR3 underwent first-round RT-PCR, the HTBI primer set was used. MiXCR, applied by TCRdb to the multiplex PCR reads, yields one record per CDR3 protein. This table has about 840,000 distinct CDR3 sequences, 35% to 40% appearing once. V lost 8 bases and J 4 bases, leaving 14 bases between the germline ends. CDR1 is SNHLY and CDR2 is FYNNEI in the germline V gene. The CDR3 runs 13 residues. This clonotype was counted at least ten times. What it binds is unknown. Study-level points and caveats: With a median lead of about 6.9 months before onset, the model predicted ophthalmopathy. Most clonotypes expanded in the thyroid (above 0.001) were also present in blood.

The source material was blood. The V call is TRBV2, the J call TRBJ2-5, with D perhaps TRBD2 (5 bases). The sequence derives from a man younger than 35 with Graves' hyperthyroidism. Written as DNA, the CDR3 is TGTGCCAGCCAAGGACTGTCCTCAGAGACCCAGTACTTC. Its translation: CASQGLSSETQYF.